Listed below are T cell receptor beta chains from one sample, sequenced in a study of blood T cell repertoires in COVID-19. Assay: immunoSEQ multiplex PCR; the TCRdb copy retains only in-frame clones and omits some. Of about 160,000 clones in the sample, about nine tenths were seen once. Sample: peripheral blood. The receptors here all came from a woman aged 60 to 75 who had recovered from COVID-19. CDR3s include the opening cysteine and the closing phenylalanine or tryptophan. The D gene is left open where the match is weak. For some rows the clone size is stated as once, few or many, or as a class when expanded; others skip it.

clone size	D gene	CDR3 length	J gene	V gene	CDR3 DNA	CDR3 protein
.	TRBD1	17	TRBJ2-1	TRBV27	TGTGCCAGCAGTTTGCAACAGGGGCACGTCTCCTACAATGAGCAGTTCTTC	CASSLQQGHVSYNEQFF
.	.	13	TRBJ2-1	TRBV2	TGTGCCAGCAGTCCGACGGGTAACAATGAGCAGTTCTTC	CASSPTGNNEQFF
.	TRBD1	16	TRBJ1-1	TRBV4-2	TGTGCCAGCAGCCTCACTTCACAGGGGTCGTACACTGAAGCTTTCTTT	CASSLTSQGSYTEAFF
few	TRBD1	15	TRBJ1-3	TRBV6-5	TGTGCCAGCAGTACCGACAGGGTTGGCGGAAACACCATATATTTT	CASSTDRVGGNTIYF
.	TRBD2	16	TRBJ2-5	TRBV7-2	TGTGCCAGCAGCTTAGGAGCCGGGAGGTACCAAGAGACCCAGTACTTC	CASSLGAGRYQETQYF
.	.	12	TRBJ1-4	TRBV28	TGTGCCAGCAGTCCCCCAAGGGGGAAACTGTTTTTT	CASSPPRGKLFF
.	.	11	TRBJ2-7	TRBV29-1	TGCAGCGTTGGGACAATCTACGAGCAGTACTTC	CSVGTIYEQYF
.	TRBD1	17	TRBJ2-6	TRBV19	TGTGCCAGTACGGCCGGGACAGGGCTCCTTGGGGCCAACGTCCTGACTTTC	CASTAGTGLLGANVLTF
.	.	15	TRBJ1-2	TRBV5-8	TGTGCCAGCACCGAACGGGGTGGACAGAACTATGGCTACACCTTC	CASTERGGQNYGYTF
.	.	18	TRBJ1-6	TRBV5-1	TGCGCCAGCAGCTCGAACCCAAGGGGGGGCGCCGATAATTCACCCCTCCACTTT	CASSSNPRGGADNSPLHF
.	TRBD1	14	TRBJ2-5	TRBV11-3	TGTGCCAGCAGCCCCGGGACAGATCGCGAGACCCAGTACTTC	CASSPGTDRETQYF
.	.	16	TRBJ2-1	TRBV5-8	TGTGCCAGCAGCTTGCGTTTCGGGGGCTCCTACAATGAGCAGTTCTTC	CASSLRFGGSYNEQFF
.	TRBD1	20	TRBJ2-3	TRBV3-1/TRBV3-2	TGTGCCAGCAGCCAAGTAAAGGGGACAGGGAGTCGTTGGAGGACAGATACGCAGTATTTT	CASSQVKGTGSRWRTDTQYF
.	TRBD2	16	TRBJ2-1	TRBV5-1	TGCGCCAGCAGCTTGGGGGCTAGCGGGGGATACAATGAGCAGTTCTTC	CASSLGASGGYNEQFF
.	.	17	TRBJ2-3	TRBV12-1	TGTGCCAGCAGCTTTCCGGGACTAGTTTGTAGCACAGATACGCAGTATTTT	CASSFPGLVCSTDTQYF
.	.	13	TRBJ1-1	TRBV28	TGTGCCAGCAGTTTCCCCGCCAATCCCGGAGCTTTCTTT	CASSFPANPGAFF
.	.	14	TRBJ2-7	TRBV30	TGTGCCTGGAGTGGCAAACAGGGATCGGGCGAGCAGTACTTC	CAWSGKQGSGEQYF
.	.	16	TRBJ1-3	TRBV9	TGTGCCAGCAGCGTGCAGTCCACCCCCCCTGGAAACACCATATATTTT	CASSVQSTPPGNTIYF
.	TRBD2	15	TRBJ2-7	TRBV6-5	TGTGCCAGCAGTTACTCCTTAGCGGGGTCCTACGAGCAGTACTTC	CASSYSLAGSYEQYF
.	.	15	TRBJ2-7	TRBV9	TGTGCCAGCAGCTCCCCAGGGCAACACTCCTACGAGCAGTACTTC	CASSSPGQHSYEQYF
.	TRBD1	15	TRBJ2-3	TRBV2	TGTGCCAGCAGGGGGGACAGGGGGCGAGGAGATACGCAGTATTTT	CASRGDRGRGDTQYF
.	.	15	TRBJ2-7	TRBV27	TGTGCCAGCAGTTTATCCGTCGAGATATCGGGCGAGCAGTACTTC	CASSLSVEISGEQYF